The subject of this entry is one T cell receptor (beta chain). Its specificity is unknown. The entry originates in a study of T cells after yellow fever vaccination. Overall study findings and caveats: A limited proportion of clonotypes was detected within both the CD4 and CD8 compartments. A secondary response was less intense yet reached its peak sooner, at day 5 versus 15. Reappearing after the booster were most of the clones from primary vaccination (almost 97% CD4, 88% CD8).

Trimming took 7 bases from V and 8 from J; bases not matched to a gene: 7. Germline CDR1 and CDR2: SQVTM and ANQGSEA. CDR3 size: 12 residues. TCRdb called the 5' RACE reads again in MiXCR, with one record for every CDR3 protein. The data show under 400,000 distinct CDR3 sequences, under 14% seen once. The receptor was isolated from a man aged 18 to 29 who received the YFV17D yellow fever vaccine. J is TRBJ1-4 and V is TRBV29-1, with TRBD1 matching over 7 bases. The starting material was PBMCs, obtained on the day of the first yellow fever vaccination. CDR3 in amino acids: CSAWTGGEKLFF. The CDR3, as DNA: TGCAGCGCGTGGACAGGCGGAGAAAAACTGTTTTTT. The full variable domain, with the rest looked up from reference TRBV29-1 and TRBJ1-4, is SAVISQKPSRDICQRGTSLTIQCQVDSQVTMMFWYRQQPGQSLTLIATANQGSEATYESGFVIDKFPISRPNLTFSTLTVSNMSPEDSSIYLCSAWTGGEKLFFGSGTQLSVL.